The 28 T cell receptor beta chains presented below share a single source sample, sequenced in a study of blood T cell repertoires in COVID-19. Data came from immunoSEQ multiplex PCR; TCRdb stores just in-frame clones and leaves some out. This repertoire shows approximately 180,000 clones, about three quarters found once; its top ten account for around 24%. The sample taken for sequencing was peripheral blood. The receptors originated from a woman between 70 and 85 years old with acute or convalescent COVID-19.

The chain couples TRBV9 to TRBJ2-3; 8 nucleotides match TRBD2. This CDR3 comprises 16 residues. CDR1 and CDR2 from the germline V gene are SGDLS and YYNGEE. Trimming at V came to 0 bases and at J to 7 bases, leaving 10 bases not matched to a gene. The chain's CDR3 is CASSVEHSGEKNTQYF. DNA of the CDR3: TGTGCCAGCAGCGTAGAGCATAGCGGGGAGAAAAATACGCAGTATTTT.

V usage is TRBV15 and J usage is TRBJ1-1; TRBD1 aligns across 11 bases. Per the germline V gene, CDR1 is LNHNV and CDR2 is YYDKDF (reference sequence). This CDR3 has 15 residues. Losses at the gene ends were 1 base for V and 6 bases for J; bases not matched to a gene: 4. CDR3 amino acids: CATSRVGQGVPEAFF. CDR3 coding DNA: TGTGCCACCAGCAGAGTGGGACAGGGGGTCCCTGAAGCTTTCTTT.

The chain combines TRBV7-3 with TRBJ1-3, with 9 bases that match TRBD1. The CDR3 is 15 amino acids. Trimming cost V 8 bases and J 1 base; bases outside gene matches: 6. CDR1 and CDR2 from the germline V gene are SGHTA and FQGTGA. The CDR3 nucleotides are TGTGCCAGCCCTCAGGACAGGGGATCTGGAAACACCATATATTTT. It codes for CASPQDRGSGNTIYF.

V gene TRBV5-6 combines with J gene TRBJ1-5; D not certain. The germline CDR1 and CDR2 sequences are SGHDT and YYEEEE. The CDR3 covers 13 residues. Trimming cost V 0 bases and J 6 bases, with 7 bases left between them. CDR3 sequence reads: CASSLGLGQPQHF. Written as DNA, the CDR3 is TGTGCCAGCAGCTTGGGCCTAGGTCAGCCCCAGCATTTT. The full variable domain, rest sourced from reference TRBV5-6 and TRBJ1-5, is DAGVTQSPTHLIKTRGQQVTLRCSPKSGHDTVSWYQQALGQGPQFIFQYYEEEERQRGNFPDRFSGHQFPNYSSELNVNALLLGDSALYLCASSLGLGQPQHFGDGTRLSIL.

This chain uses TRBV4-2 with TRBJ1-1; 7 bases are shared with TRBD1. Per germline, CDR1 LGHNA and CDR2 YNFKEQ. The junction had 8 bases not matched to a gene; V was cut back by 4 bases and J by 6 bases. The CDR3 runs 14 residues. The DNA for the CDR3 is TGTGCCAGCAGCCGAGGAGAGGGGGCGGCTGAAGCTTTCTTT. Translation gives CASSRGEGAAEAFF.

The rearrangement links TRBV7-8 to TRBJ2-7; the match to TRBD2 covers 8 bases. The ends lost 5 bases at V and 7 bases at J; junction bases unmatched: 10. This CDR3 spans 14 amino acids. Germline-derived CDR1 and CDR2 are SGHVS and FQNEAQ. This CDR3 is CASSRGASGREQYF. Written as DNA, the CDR3 is TGTGCCAGCAGCCGTGGGGCTAGCGGGCGAGAGCAGTACTTC.

There are a few counts of this clone. The chain uses TRBV2 and TRBJ1-2; 8 bases are shared with TRBD1. This CDR3 contains 19 residues. Germline V gene lookup returns CDR1 SNHLY and CDR2 FYNNEI. J was trimmed by 1 base and V by 2 bases; bases with no gene match: 15. CDR3: CASSESSGRSGQGNYGYTF. DNA of the CDR3: TGTGCCAGCAGTGAATCCTCTGGAAGGAGCGGACAGGGTAACTATGGCTACACCTTC. The complete variable domain, with remaining parts taken from reference TRBV2 and TRBJ1-2, reads EPEVTQTPSHQVTQMGQEVILRCVPISNHLYFYWYRQILGQKVEFLVSFYNNEISEKSEIFDDQFSVERPDGSNFTLKIRSTKLEDSAMYFCASSESSGRSGQGNYGYTFGSGTRLTVV.

This clone was counted between two and nine times. The V gene is TRBV5-1, the J gene TRBJ2-7; 11 bases fit TRBD2. With V trimmed by 3 bases and J by 3 bases, 5 bases remained unmatched. The CDR3 is 15 residues long. The germline gives CDR1 SGHRS, CDR2 YFSETQ. The CDR3 DNA reads TGCGCCAGCAGCTCGCTAGCGGGAGGTGACTACGAGCAGTACTTC. This sequence encodes CASSSLAGGDYEQYF.

This rearrangement joins TRBV27 to TRBJ1-5; the D gene is possibly TRBD1 (6 bases). V shed 3 bases and J shed 9 bases, with 12 bases lying between them. CDR1 MNHEY and CDR2 SMNVEV come from the germline V gene (reference sequence). The CDR3 contains 13 residues. CDR3 sequence: CASSFVVGGPQHF. CDR3 DNA: TGTGCCAGCAGTTTTGTGGTAGGGGGGCCCCAGCATTTT.

The chain combines TRBV11-3 with TRBJ2-1; 7 nucleotides align to TRBD2. With 6 bases clipped from V and 4 bases from J, the junction kept 9 bases outside the gene matches. The CDR3 has 15 residues. Germline lookup yields CDR1 SGHNT and CDR2 YENEEA. The CDR3 DNA reads as TGTGCCAGCAGTCAACAGCGGGGTAGATACAATGAGCAGTTCTTC. The encoded protein is CASSQQRGRYNEQFF.

This chain connects TRBV24-1 to TRBJ2-1, with TRBD2 matching 10 bases. V was pared by 0 bases and J by 2 bases, with 6 bases of the junction left unmatched. In germline, CDR1 is KGHDR, CDR2 SFDVKD. The CDR3 contains 18 residues. CDR3 in amino acids: CATSDLGASGSTYNEQFF. The DNA for the CDR3 is TGTGCCACCAGTGATTTGGGCGCTAGCGGGAGTACCTACAATGAGCAGTTCTTC.

This CDR3 is CASTERSYNEQFF. The CDR3 region has the DNA TGTGCCAGTACGGAGAGGTCCTACAATGAGCAGTTCTTC. This chain joins TRBV19 and TRBJ2-1; D gene ambiguous. V was trimmed by 7 bases and J by 1 base, leaving 8 bases between them. This CDR3 spans 13 amino acids. Germline V gene data show CDR1 as LNHDA and CDR2 as SQIVND (reference sequence).

This chain joins TRBV30 and TRBJ2-4; TRBD2 agrees at 13 bases. Germline V gene lookup returns CDR1 GTSNPN and CDR2 SVGIG (reference sequence). This CDR3 is 18 amino acids long. J was trimmed by 0 bases and V by 1 base; bases with no gene match: 6. In nucleotides, the CDR3 is TGTGCCTGGAGTGGAGGGACTAGCGGGGTGGGAGCCAAAAACATTCAGTACTTC. This encodes CAWSGGTSGVGAKNIQYF.

J is TRBJ1-1 and V is TRBV15; D is unresolved. The CDR3 covers 16 residues. Germline V gene sequence: CDR1 LNHNV, CDR2 YYDKDF (reference sequence). Trimming took off 0 bases at V and 0 bases at J, with 11 bases between the two ends. The CDR3 DNA is TGTGCCACCAGCAGAGAACCACCTAGGATGAACACTGAAGCTTTCTTT. It specifies CATSREPPRMNTEAFF.

The chain employs TRBV19 and TRBJ2-2; a possible D gene is TRBD1 (6 bases). The germline CDR1 and CDR2 sequences are LNHDA and SQIVND (reference sequence). V was clipped by 7 bases and J by 5 bases, with 14 bases between them. The CDR3 spans 14 residues. The CDR3: CASNSQGITGELFF. In nucleotides, the CDR3 is TGTGCCAGTAACTCGCAGGGGATAACCGGGGAGCTGTTTTTT. Full variable domain (missing parts from reference TRBV19 and TRBJ2-2): DGGITQSPKYLFRKEGQNVTLSCEQNLNHDAMYWYRQDPGQGLRLIYYSQIVNDFQKGDIAEGYSVSREKKESFPLTVTSAQKNPTAFYLCASNSQGITGELFFGEGSRLTVL.

V usage is TRBV7-3 and J usage is TRBJ2-2; TRBD2 agrees at 7 bases. Per germline, CDR1 SGHTA and CDR2 FQGTGA. This CDR3 comprises 16 residues. The V gene end was trimmed by 2 bases and the J gene end by 0 bases; junction bases not matched to a gene: 3. The CDR3 reads CASSLGLAANTGELFF. The CDR3 nucleotides read TGTGCCAGCAGCTTAGGGCTAGCGGCGAACACCGGGGAGCTGTTTTTT.

As concerns this clone: The same CDR3 also results from other DNA sequences found in this sample. The gene calls are TRBV20-1 and TRBJ2-7; the D is unclear. From germline, CDR1 is DFQATT and CDR2 SNEGSKA (reference sequence). V was trimmed by 3 bases and J by 4 bases, leaving 7 bases between them. The CDR3 is 11 amino acids. The CDR3 nucleotides read TGCAGTGCTAGTGATTCTTACGAGCAGTACTTC. Amino acid sequence: CSASDSYEQYF.

This chain uses TRBV27 with TRBJ2-1; perhaps TRBD1 as D (6 bases). Germline CDR1 reads MNHEY; CDR2 reads SMNVEV (reference sequence). The CDR3 runs 15 residues. V was cut by 4 bases and J by 5 bases, with 15 bases left in between. The CDR3 nucleotides read TGTGCCAGCAGTTCCTCCGGGACATGGGACAATGAGCAGTTCTTC. Its protein product is CASSSSGTWDNEQFF.

The chain has TRBV10-3 and TRBJ2-7, with 14 nucleotides matching TRBD2. CDR3 size: 15 residues. V lost 7 bases to trimming and J lost 5 bases; unmatched junction nucleotides: 7. Germline CDR1 reads ENHRY; CDR2 reads SYGVKD. The CDR3 loop reads CAINSMGLAGDEQYF. CDR3 bases: TGTGCCATCAACTCCATGGGACTAGCGGGAGACGAGCAGTACTTC.

CDR3 coding DNA: TGTGCTAGTGGTTTGGTAATTAACACTGGAAACACCATATATTTT. Translated, it gives CASGLVINTGNTIYF. V usage is TRBV12-5 and J usage is TRBJ1-3; D gene ambiguous. The germline V gene has CDR1 LGHNT and CDR2 FRNRAP. The CDR3 length is 15 residues. V dropped 0 bases and J dropped 2 bases, with 8 bases sitting between them.

The chain is built from TRBV4-1 and TRBJ2-1; perhaps TRBD2 as D (6 bases). V lost 0 bases to trimming and J lost 8 bases, with 17 bases between them. CDR3 length: 16 residues. Germline lookup yields CDR1 MGHRA and CDR2 YSYEKL. The CDR3 here is CASSQDRGGIGDEQFF. The CDR3 nucleotides read TGCGCCAGCAGCCAAGATCGAGGAGGGATTGGCGATGAGCAGTTCTTC.

V usage is TRBV3-1 (or the pseudogene TRBV3-2) and J usage is TRBJ2-7; no definite D call. The CDR3 sequence is 14 residues long. Trimming cost V 0 bases and J 3 bases, with 9 bases left between them. CDR1 is LGHDT, CDR2 YNNKEL, per germline (reference sequence). The DNA for the CDR3 is TGTGCCAGCAGCCAAGATGGCGCGGTCTACGAGCAGTACTTC. It specifies CASSQDGAVYEQYF.

The chain uses TRBV19 and TRBJ1-5, with TRBD1 identical over 10 bases. Germline values: CDR1 LNHDA, CDR2 SQIVND (reference sequence). The CDR3 is 17 residues long. V shed 4 bases, J shed 2 bases, and the junction held 8 bases outside the gene matches. CDR3 nucleotide sequence: TGTGCCAGTAGTACCGGGACAGGGGCGATGGGCAATCAGCCCCAGCATTTT. It is translated as CASSTGTGAMGNQPQHF.

The rearrangement links TRBV6-5 to TRBJ2-5; 7 bases map to TRBD2. The CDR3 is 13 residues long. With 6 bases clipped from V and 1 base from J, the junction kept 2 bases outside the gene matches. The V gene's germline CDR1 is MNHEY and CDR2 SVGAGI. The CDR3 sequence is CASRASGQETQYF. CDR3 coding DNA: TGTGCCAGCAGAGCTAGCGGCCAAGAGACCCAGTACTTC.

This chain uses TRBV27 with TRBJ1-6; D possibly corresponds to TRBD1 (5 bases). CDR1 MNHEY and CDR2 SMNVEV come from the germline V gene (reference sequence). The CDR3 loop spans 15 amino acids. V lost 4 bases and J lost 1, with 8 bases in between. CDR3: CASSSQGSYNSPLHF. In DNA, the CDR3 is TGTGCCAGCAGTTCCCAGGGTTCCTATAATTCACCCCTCCACTTT.

The rearrangement links TRBV7-2 to TRBJ2-2, with TRBD2 identical over 10 bases. CDR3 length: 17 amino acids. V lost 5 bases and J lost 6; bases outside the gene matches: 12. Germline V gene data show CDR1 as SGHTA and CDR2 as FQGNSA. CDR3 region: CASSRRSGRAIPGELFF. CDR3 coding DNA: TGTGCCAGCAGCCGTAGGAGCGGGAGGGCTATTCCCGGGGAGCTGTTTTTT.

This clone showed up many times. The chain has TRBV19 and TRBJ1-2; D might be TRBD1 (5 bases). The CDR3 spans 14 residues. V lost 3 bases and J 4 bases, leaving 12 bases between the germline ends. The germline CDR1 and CDR2 sequences are LNHDA and SQIVND (reference sequence). As DNA, the CDR3 is TGTGCCAGTAGTATTTTTAGGGGAAGCTATGGCTACACCTTC. Translated, it gives CASSIFRGSYGYTF.

This chain connects TRBV11-2 to TRBJ2-1; D unresolved. The CDR3 length is 13 residues. V was shortened by 4 bases and J by 7 bases, with 11 bases between the two germline ends. CDR1 is SGHAT, CDR2 FQNNGV, per germline. CDR3: CASSSGHRNEQFF. The CDR3, as DNA: TGTGCCAGCAGCTCTGGGCATCGGAATGAGCAGTTCTTC.